The text below deals with one T cell receptor beta chain. These data belong to a study of T cell changes during pregnancy in multiple sclerosis. Clones were read by immunoSEQ multiplex PCR, and TCRdb kept only the in-frame ones, dropping some. The table records under 35,000 clones, around nine tenths of them present only once. Germline values: CDR1 SGDLS, CDR2 YYNGEE. The V segment lost 4 bases and the J segment 7 bases; nucleotides outside the gene matches: 14. The CDR3 is 16 amino acids. The J gene is TRBJ2-7, the V gene TRBV9, with 10 bases fitting TRBD1. The TCR comes from a female donor with multiple sclerosis, enrolled in a pregnancy study. This specimen consisted of CD4+ T cells from peripheral blood mononuclear cells, obtained in the first trimester of pregnancy. The CDR3 nucleotides are TGTGCCAGCAGCAATGGCGACCGGGACAGGGGAGGGGAGCAGTACTTC. It translates to CASSNGDRDRGGEQYF.